Detailed here is one TCR beta chain. These data come from a study of blood T cell repertoires in COVID-19. Study at large: Acute and convalescent COVID-19 specimens originated in the United States, Italy and Spain.

As originally analysed: The assay estimated nucleated cells by amplifying reference gene primers. The data were produced by immunoSEQ multiplex PCR, yet TCRdb's version contains in-frame clones alone and is incomplete. That table supplies the V and J calls and clone size; D and trimming were determined from the DNA. Counted here are about 230,000 clones, approximately 90% occurring once; the ten biggest clones make up approximately 2.6%. The germline V gene has CDR1 SEHNR and CDR2 FQNEAQ (reference sequence). This CDR3 contains 13 residues. Trimming pared 6 bases from V and 4 bases from J, leaving 13 bases between. Those enrolled in Seattle joined during active infection and were followed longitudinally afterward.

Sequenced input: peripheral blood. The receptor comes from a man aged 25 to 40 with COVID-19, enrolled during active disease. The rearrangement uses TRBV7-9 and TRBJ2-7; no definite D call. For the CDR3, the DNA is TGTGCCAGCAGTCAGTCTTTCGGGTACGAGCAGTACTTC. Translation: CASSQSFGYEQYF.